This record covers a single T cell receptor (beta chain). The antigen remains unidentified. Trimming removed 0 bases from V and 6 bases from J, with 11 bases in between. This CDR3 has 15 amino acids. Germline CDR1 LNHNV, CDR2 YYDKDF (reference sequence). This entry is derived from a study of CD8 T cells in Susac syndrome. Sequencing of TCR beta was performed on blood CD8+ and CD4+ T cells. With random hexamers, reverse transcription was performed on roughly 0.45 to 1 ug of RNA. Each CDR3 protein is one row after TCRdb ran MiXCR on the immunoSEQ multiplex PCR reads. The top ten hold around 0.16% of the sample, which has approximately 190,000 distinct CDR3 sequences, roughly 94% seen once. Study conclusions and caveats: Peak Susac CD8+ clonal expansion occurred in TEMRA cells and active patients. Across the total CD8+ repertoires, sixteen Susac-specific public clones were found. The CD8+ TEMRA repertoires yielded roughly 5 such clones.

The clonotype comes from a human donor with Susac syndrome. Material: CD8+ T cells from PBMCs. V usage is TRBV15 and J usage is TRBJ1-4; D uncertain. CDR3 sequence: CATSRDGGDDEKLFF. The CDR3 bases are TGTGCCACCAGCAGAGATGGCGGGGATGATGAAAAACTGTTTTTT.